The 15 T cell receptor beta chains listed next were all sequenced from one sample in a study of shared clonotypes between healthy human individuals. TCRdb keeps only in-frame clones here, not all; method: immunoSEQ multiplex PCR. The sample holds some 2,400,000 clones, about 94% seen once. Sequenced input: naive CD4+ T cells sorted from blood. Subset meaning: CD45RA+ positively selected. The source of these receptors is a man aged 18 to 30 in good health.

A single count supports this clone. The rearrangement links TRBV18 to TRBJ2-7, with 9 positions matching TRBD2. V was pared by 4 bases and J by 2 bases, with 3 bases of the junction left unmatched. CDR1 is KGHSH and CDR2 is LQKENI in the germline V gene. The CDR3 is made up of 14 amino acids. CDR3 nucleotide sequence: TGTGCCAGCTCACAGGGGACTAGCACCTACGAGCAGTACTTC. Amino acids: CASSQGTSTYEQYF.

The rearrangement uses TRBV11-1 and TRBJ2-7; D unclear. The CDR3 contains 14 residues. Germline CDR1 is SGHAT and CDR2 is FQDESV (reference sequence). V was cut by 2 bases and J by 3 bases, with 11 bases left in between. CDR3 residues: CASSLLGTHYEQYF. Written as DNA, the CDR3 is TGTGCCAGCAGCTTATTAGGAACCCACTACGAGCAGTACTTC.

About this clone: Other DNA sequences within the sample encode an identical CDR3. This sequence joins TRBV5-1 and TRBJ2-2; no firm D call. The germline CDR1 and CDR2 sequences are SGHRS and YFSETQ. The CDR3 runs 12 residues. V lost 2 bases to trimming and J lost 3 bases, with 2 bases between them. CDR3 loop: CASSLDTGELFF. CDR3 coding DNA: TGCGCCAGCAGCTTAGACACCGGGGAGCTGTTTTTT. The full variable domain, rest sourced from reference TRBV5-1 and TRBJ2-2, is KAGVTQTPRYLIKTRGQQVTLSCSPISGHRSVSWYQQTPGQGLQFLFEYFSETQRNKGNFPGRFSGRQFSNSRSEMNVSTLELGDSALYLCASSLDTGELFFGEGSRLTVL.

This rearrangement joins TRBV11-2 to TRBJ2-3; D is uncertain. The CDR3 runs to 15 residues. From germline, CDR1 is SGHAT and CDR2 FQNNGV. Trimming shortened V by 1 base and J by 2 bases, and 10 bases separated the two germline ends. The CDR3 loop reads CASSLVGSYTDTQYF. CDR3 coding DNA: TGTGCCAGCAGCTTAGTCGGATCGTACACAGATACGCAGTATTTT.

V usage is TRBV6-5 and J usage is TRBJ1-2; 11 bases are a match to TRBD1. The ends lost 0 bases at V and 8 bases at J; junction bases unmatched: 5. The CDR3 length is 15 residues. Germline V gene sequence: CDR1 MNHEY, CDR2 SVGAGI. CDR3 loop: CASSYSDRGLGGYTF. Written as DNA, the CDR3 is TGTGCCAGCAGTTACTCGGACAGGGGGCTCGGCGGCTACACCTTC.

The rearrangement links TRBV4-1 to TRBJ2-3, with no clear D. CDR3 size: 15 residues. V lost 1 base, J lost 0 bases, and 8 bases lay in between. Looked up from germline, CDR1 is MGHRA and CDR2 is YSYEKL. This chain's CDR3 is CASSQVFPSTDTQYF. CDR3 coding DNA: TGCGCCAGCAGCCAAGTGTTTCCTAGCACAGATACGCAGTATTTT.

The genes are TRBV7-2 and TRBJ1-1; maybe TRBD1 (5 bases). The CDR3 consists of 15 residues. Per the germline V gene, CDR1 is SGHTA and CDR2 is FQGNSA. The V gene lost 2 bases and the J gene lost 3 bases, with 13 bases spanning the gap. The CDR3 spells CASSLLRGKDTEAFF. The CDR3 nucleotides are TGTGCCAGCAGCTTATTAAGGGGAAAGGACACTGAAGCTTTCTTT.

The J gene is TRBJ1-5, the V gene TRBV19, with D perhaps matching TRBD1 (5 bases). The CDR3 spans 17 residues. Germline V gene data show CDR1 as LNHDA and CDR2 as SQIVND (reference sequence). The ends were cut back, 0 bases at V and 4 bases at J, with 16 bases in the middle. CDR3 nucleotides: TGTGCCAGTAGTATAGATTGGGGCCTCCAGGGTAATCAGCCCCAGCATTTT. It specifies CASSIDWGLQGNQPQHF.

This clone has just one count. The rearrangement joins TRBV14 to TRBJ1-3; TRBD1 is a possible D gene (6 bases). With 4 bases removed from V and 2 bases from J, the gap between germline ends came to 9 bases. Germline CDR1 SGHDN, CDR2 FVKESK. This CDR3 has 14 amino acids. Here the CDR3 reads CASSRNRAGNTIYF. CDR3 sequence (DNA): TGTGCCAGCAGCCGCAACAGGGCTGGAAACACCATATATTTT.

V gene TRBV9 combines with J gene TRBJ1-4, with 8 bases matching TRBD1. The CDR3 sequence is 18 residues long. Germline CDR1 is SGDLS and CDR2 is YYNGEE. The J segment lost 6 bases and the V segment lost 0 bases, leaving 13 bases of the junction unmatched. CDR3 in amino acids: CASSVALPDTGGYEKLFF. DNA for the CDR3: TGTGCCAGCAGCGTAGCCCTCCCTGACACAGGGGGGTATGAAAAACTGTTTTTT.

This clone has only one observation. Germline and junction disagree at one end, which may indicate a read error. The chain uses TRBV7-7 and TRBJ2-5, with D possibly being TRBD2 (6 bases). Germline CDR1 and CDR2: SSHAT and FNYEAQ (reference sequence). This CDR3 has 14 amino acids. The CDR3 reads CASSSRLGQETQYF. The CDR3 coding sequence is TGTGCTAGCAGCTCAAGACTAGGCCAAGAGACCCAGTACTTC.

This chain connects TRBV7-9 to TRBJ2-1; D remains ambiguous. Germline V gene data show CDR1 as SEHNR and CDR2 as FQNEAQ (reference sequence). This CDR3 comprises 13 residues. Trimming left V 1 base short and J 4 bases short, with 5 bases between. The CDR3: CASSLDWYNEQFF. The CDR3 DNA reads TGTGCCAGCAGCTTAGACTGGTACAATGAGCAGTTCTTC. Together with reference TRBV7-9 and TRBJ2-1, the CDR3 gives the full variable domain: DTGVSQNPRHKITKRGQNVTFRCDPISEHNRLYWYRQTLGQGPEFLTYFQNEAQLEKSRLLSDRFSAERPKGSFSTLEIQRTEQGDSAMYLCASSLDWYNEQFFGPGTRLTVL.

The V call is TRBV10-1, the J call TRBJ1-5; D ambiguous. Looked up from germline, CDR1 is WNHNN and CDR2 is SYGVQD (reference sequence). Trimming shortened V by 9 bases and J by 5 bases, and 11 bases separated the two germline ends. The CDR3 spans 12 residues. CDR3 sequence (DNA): TGCGCCAGTAACTCGGGGTATCAGCCCCAGCATTTT. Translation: CASNSGYQPQHF.

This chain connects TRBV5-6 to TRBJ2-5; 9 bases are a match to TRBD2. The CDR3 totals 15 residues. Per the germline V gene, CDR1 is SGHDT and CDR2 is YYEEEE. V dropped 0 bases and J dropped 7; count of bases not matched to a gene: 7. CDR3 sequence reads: CASSLVSSGVGTQYF. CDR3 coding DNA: TGTGCCAGCAGCTTGGTTTCTAGCGGGGTCGGGACCCAGTACTTC. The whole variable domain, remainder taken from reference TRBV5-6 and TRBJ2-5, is DAGVTQSPTHLIKTRGQQVTLRCSPKSGHDTVSWYQQALGQGPQFIFQYYEEEERQRGNFPDRFSGHQFPNYSSELNVNALLLGDSALYLCASSLVSSGVGTQYFGPGTRLLVL.

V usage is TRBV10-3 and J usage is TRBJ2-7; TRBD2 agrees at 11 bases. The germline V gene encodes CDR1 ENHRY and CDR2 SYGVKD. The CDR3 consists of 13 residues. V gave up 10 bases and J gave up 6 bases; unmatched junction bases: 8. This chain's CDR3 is CATTSGRASEQYF. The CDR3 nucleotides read TGTGCCACCACTAGCGGGAGAGCCTCCGAGCAGTACTTC.